This record concerns one T cell receptor (beta chain) sequence. The time point was: blood 2 weeks post-SBRT. Treatment defined: 15 Gy SBRT to primary tumor, nephrectomy 4 weeks later. This renal cell carcinoma was of the clear cell type. These data belong to a study of radiation and T cells in renal cell carcinoma. Study-level background: Nephrectomy followed 15 Gy stereotactic body radiation by 4 weeks.

Only in-frame clones appear in the TCRdb table, and some are missing; sequencing was by immunoSEQ multiplex PCR. The table shows some 130,000 clones, with 88% occurring only once. This CDR3 contains 15 residues. Germline-derived CDR1 and CDR2 are MNHEY and SVGAGI. The V and J ends lost 2 bases and 4 bases respectively, with 11 bases between them. The TCR sequence derives from a woman in her 70s with renal cell carcinoma. The rearrangement links TRBV6-5 to TRBJ1-4; D remains ambiguous. The sequencing used blood, collected from a patient whose treatment included radiotherapy and nephrectomy. Here the CDR3 reads CASSYIGGLNEKLFF. The CDR3 region has the DNA TGTGCCAGCAGTTACATAGGCGGACTTAATGAAAAACTGTTTTTT.